This T cell receptor (beta chain) was sequenced in a study of cytomegalovirus exposure and HLA in healthy donors. Germline loops: CDR1 MNHNS, CDR2 SASEGT. The CDR3 consists of 14 residues. With 6 bases clipped from V and 6 bases from J, the junction kept 7 bases outside the gene matches. This clone was detected only a few times. Primers: 60 Vbeta forward and 13 Jbeta reverse. Using immunoSEQ multiplex PCR, the repertoire was profiled, and TCRdb retains in-frame clones only, with some absent. This sample has around 200,000 clones; 70% to 85% occur once, and the top ten carry 3.7%. Sequenced: PBMCs. This clonotype was obtained from a woman aged 55-75 years in good health and CMV-seropositive. The rearrangement links TRBV6-1 to TRBJ1-5; 8 positions agree with TRBD1. This CDR3 reads CASRQGALGQPQHF. DNA for the CDR3: TGTGCCAGCAGGCAGGGGGCGCTGGGTCAGCCCCAGCATTTT.